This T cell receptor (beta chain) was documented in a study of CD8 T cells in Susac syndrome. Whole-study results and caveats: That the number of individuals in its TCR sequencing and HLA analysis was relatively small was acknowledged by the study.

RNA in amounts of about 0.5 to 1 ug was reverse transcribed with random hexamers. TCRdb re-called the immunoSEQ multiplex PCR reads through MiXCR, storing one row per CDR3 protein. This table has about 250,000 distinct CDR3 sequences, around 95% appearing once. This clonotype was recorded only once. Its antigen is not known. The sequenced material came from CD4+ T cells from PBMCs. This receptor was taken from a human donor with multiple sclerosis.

The chain's CDR3 is CASTVPAPLYGYTF. The CDR3, as DNA: TGTGCCTCGACAGTCCCGGCTCCTCTATATGGCTACACCTTC. This sequence joins TRBV30 and TRBJ1-2; a weak D match, TRBD1 (5 bases). Trimming shortened V by 7 bases and J by 5 bases, and 20 bases separated the two germline ends. The CDR3 length is 14 residues. CDR1 is GTSNPN and CDR2 is SVGIG in the germline V gene (reference sequence).